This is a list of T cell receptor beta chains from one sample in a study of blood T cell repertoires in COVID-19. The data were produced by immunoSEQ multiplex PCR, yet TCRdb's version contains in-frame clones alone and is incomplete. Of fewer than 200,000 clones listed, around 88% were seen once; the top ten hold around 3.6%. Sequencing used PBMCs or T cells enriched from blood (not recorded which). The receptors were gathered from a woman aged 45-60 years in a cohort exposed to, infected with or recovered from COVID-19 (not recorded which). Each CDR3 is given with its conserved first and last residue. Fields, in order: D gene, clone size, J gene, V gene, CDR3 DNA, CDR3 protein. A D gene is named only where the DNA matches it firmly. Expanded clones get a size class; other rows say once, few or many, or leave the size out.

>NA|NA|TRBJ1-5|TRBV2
TGTGCCAGCAGTCTCACCCGGGGGGGCAATCAGCCCCAGCATTTT
CASSLTRGGNQPQHF
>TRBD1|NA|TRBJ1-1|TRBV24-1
TGTGCCACCAGTGATTTGTGGGACAGGGTACAAAGCATGAACACTGAAGCTTTCTTT
CATSDLWDRVQSMNTEAFF
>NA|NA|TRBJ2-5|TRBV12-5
TGTGCTAGTGGTCCGGACAGTCAAGAGACCCAGTACTTC
CASGPDSQETQYF
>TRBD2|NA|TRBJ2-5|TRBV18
TGTGCCAGCTCCCCGGGACTAGAAGAGACCCAGTACTTC
CASSPGLEETQYF
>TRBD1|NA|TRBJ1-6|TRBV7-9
TGTGCCAGCAGCCAAGAGTGGGGACAGGGTAGTTCACCCCTCCACTTT
CASSQEWGQGSSPLHF
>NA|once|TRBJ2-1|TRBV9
TGTGCCAGCAGCGTAGGCGGAGGGGGCGGCGACAATGAGCAGTTCTTC
CASSVGGGGGDNEQFF
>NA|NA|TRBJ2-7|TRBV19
TGTGCCAGTAGTATAGGGTCTGCGAGTGTGAACGAGCAGTACTTC
CASSIGSASVNEQYF
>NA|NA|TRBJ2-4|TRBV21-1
TGTGCCAGCAGCAAAGGGACAGGGGAGGCCAAAAACATTCAGTACTTC
CASSKGTGEAKNIQYF
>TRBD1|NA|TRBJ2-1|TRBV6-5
TGTGCCAGCAGCATCGTGGGGACAGGGATTTTGGAGCAGTTCTTC
CASSIVGTGILEQFF
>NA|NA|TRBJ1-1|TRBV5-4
TGTGCCAGCAGCTTGCTTTCCAGGGAAGCTTTCTTT
CASSLLSREAFF
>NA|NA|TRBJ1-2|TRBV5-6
TGTGCCAGCCACGGGGGCTATGGCTACACCTTC
CASHGGYGYTF
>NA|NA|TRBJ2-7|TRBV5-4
TGTGCCAGCAGCTTGGGGGGGGGCGGGGGCGCGGTCTACGAGCAGTACTTC
CASSLGGGGGAVYEQYF
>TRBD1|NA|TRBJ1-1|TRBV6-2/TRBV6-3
TGTGCCAGCAGCCTCCCCCAGGACAGGGCTGCTTTCTTT
CASSLPQDRAAFF
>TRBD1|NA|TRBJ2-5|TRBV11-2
TGTGCCAGCAGCGGGGGCGGGACAGGGCGACTTGAGACCCAGTACTTC
CASSGGGTGRLETQYF
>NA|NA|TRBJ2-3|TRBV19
TGTGCCAGTGGCGCGGGGAACCGATACACAGATACGCAGTATTTT
CASGAGNRYTDTQYF
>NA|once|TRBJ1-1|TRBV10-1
TGCGCCAGCAGTGAGTCCGTGGGGGGGACTGAAGCTTTCTTT
CASSESVGGTEAFF
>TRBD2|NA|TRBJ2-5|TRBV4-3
TGCGCCAGCAGCCAAGAGGTTTCTAGCGGTTGGGAGACCCAGTACTTC
CASSQEVSSGWETQYF
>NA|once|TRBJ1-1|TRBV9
TGTGCCAGCAGCGACGCCCAGGGAGGGGGTACTGAAGCTTTCTTT
CASSDAQGGGTEAFF
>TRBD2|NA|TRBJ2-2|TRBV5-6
TGTGCCAGCAGCTTGGATCCTAGCGGGAGGAGGGACGGGGAGCTGTTTTTT
CASSLDPSGRRDGELFF
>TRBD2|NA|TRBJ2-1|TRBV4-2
TGTGCCAGCAGCCAAGATTCGGGGGGGCTGGCGCAGTTCTTC
CASSQDSGGLAQFF
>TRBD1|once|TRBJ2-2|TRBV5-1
TGCGCCAGCAGCTACGACAGGGGGCGCACCGGGGAGCTGTTTTTT
CASSYDRGRTGELFF
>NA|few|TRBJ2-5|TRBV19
TGTGCCAGTAGTAACTCCCCGCAGGGACAAGAGACCCAGTACTTC
CASSNSPQGQETQYF
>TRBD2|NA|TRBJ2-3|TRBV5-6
TGTGCCAGCAGCTTGTATAGTCTAGCGGGGGCAACGCAGTATTTT
CASSLYSLAGATQYF
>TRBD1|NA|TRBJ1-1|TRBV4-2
TGTGCCAGCAGCCACGTACCGGGACAGCTTCTTGCCACTGAAGCTTTCTTT
CASSHVPGQLLATEAFF
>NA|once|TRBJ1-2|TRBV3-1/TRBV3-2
TGTGCCAGCAGCCAAGTCGACAGCGAATATGGCTACACCTTC
CASSQVDSEYGYTF
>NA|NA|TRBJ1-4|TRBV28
TGTGCCAGCAGCTATAAAAGGGGAAAACTGTTTTTT
CASSYKRGKLFF
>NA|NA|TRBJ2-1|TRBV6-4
TGTGCCAGCAGTGACCTTAACAATGAGCAGTTCTTC
CASSDLNNEQFF
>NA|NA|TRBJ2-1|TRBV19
TGTGCCAGTAGCGCCGGGAGGTGGAAGGAGGGGGTTACCGGTGGGTCCTACAATGAGCAGTTCTTC
CASSAGRWKEGVTGGSYNEQFF
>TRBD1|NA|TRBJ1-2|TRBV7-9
TGTGCCAGCAGCCGGGACAGGGAGGCCCTCTATGGCTACACCTTC
CASSRDREALYGYTF
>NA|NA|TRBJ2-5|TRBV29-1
TGCAGCGTTGGACCCCAAGTCGGAGGGCAAGAGACCCAGTACTTC
CSVGPQVGGQETQYF
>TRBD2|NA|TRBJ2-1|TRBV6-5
TGTGCCAGCACCGGGGGACTAGAGCAGTTCTTC
CASTGGLEQFF
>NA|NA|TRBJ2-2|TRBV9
TGTGCCAGCAGCGTAGGGCAGGGGAGTTACACCGGGGAGCTGTTTTTT
CASSVGQGSYTGELFF
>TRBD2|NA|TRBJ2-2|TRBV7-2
TGTGCCAGCAGCTCAACTAGCGGCGGGGAGCTGTTTTTT
CASSSTSGGELFF
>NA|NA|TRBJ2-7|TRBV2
TGTGCCAGCAGCGACTCTTTCTCCTACGAGCAGTACTTC
CASSDSFSYEQYF
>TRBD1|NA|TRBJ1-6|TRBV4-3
TGCGCCAGCAGCCAAGAGTGGTCAGGGGGTGGCAGTTCACCCCTCCACTTT
CASSQEWSGGGSSPLHF
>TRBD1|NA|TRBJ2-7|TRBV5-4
TGTGCCGGCAGCTTGGTAGGGACAGGTAACGAGCAGTACTTC
CAGSLVGTGNEQYF
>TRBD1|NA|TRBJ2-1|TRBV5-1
TGCGCCAGCAGATCGACAGGGTACAATGAGCAGTTCTTC
CASRSTGYNEQFF
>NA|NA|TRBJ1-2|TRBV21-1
TGTGCCAGCAGCGCTACAGGGGGCTATGGCTACACCTTC
CASSATGGYGYTF
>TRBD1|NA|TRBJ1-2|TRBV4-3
TGCGCCAGCAGCCACCAGGACAGGGCAGATGGCTACACCTTC
CASSHQDRADGYTF
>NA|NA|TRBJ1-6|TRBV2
TGTGCCAGCAGTGTACTGGAGCTCCTCAATTCACCCCTCCACTTT
CASSVLELLNSPLHF
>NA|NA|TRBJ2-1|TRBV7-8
TGTGCCAGCAGCCAGGGGACAGGGGAGATGGGACTAGCGGATATTAAGTTTTACAATGAGCAGTTCTTC
CASSQGTGEMGLADIKFYNEQFF
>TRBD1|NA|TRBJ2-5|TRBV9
TGTGCCAGCAGCTCAGGAGGCGGACAGGGTCAAGAGACCCAGTACTTC
CASSSGGGQGQETQYF
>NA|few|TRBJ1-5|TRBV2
TGTGCCAGCACGGGGGGCGGCCAGCCCCAGCATTTT
CASTGGGQPQHF
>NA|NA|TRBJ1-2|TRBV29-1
TGCAGCGTTGACTCGGGGGGTTACACCTTC
CSVDSGGYTF
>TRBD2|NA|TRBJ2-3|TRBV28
TGTGCCAGCAGCACCCCGGGACTAGCGGGACGGGAAGATACGCAGTATTTT
CASSTPGLAGREDTQYF
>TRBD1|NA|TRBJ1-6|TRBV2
TGTGCCAGCAGGGGAGACAGGGAGAATTCACCCCTCCACTTT
CASRGDRENSPLHF
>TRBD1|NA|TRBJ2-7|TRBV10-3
TGTGCCATCAGTGTTGGTCCAGGGGGCCTATACGAGCAGTACTTC
CAISVGPGGLYEQYF
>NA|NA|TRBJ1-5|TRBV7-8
TGTGCCAGCAGCTTAGAAACAGGCCTCAAGCCCCAGCATTTT
CASSLETGLKPQHF
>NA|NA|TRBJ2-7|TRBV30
TGTGCCTGCGGTGCGCGGCCGTACGAGCAGTACTTC
CACGARPYEQYF
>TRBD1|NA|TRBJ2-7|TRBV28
TGTGCCAGCAGCAACTCTGACAGGGGGCCTTCCTACGAGCAGTACTTC
CASSNSDRGPSYEQYF
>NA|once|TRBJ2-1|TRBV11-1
TGTGCCAGCAGCTTCCTCTCAAGCGGCAGTGAGCAGTTCTTC
CASSFLSSGSEQFF
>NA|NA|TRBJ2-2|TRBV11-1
TGTGCCAGCACTCGAGAGCGGGACACCGGGGAGCTGTTTTTT
CASTRERDTGELFF
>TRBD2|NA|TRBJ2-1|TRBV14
TGTGCCAGCAGCCAAGATATAAGGCTAGCGGGTAATGAGCAGTTCTTC
CASSQDIRLAGNEQFF
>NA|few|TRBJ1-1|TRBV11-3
TGTGCCAGCAGCTTCCCAACCCCGGGGGCTGAAGCTTTCTTT
CASSFPTPGAEAFF